This TCR beta chain was sequenced for a study of blood T cell repertoires in COVID-19. As for the study in general: The cDNA or gDNA used as material had been derived from T cells, B-cell-depleted T cells, or PBMCs.

Participant ages covered 18 to 89 years across 20 to 25 US areas. Donors in Cohort 3 counted as recovered after two negative PCRs, clearance, or symptom resolution. This clone came up a few times. Original analysis: Estimated nucleated cell counts came from reference gene primer amplification. Produced via immunoSEQ multiplex PCR; TCRdb's table is partial and in-frame only. Clonal size and the V and J genes are those of that table, whereas D and trimming came from the DNA. The top ten hold approximately 1.5% of the sample, which has roughly 250,000 clones, around nine tenths seen once. The CDR3 contains 14 residues. J was trimmed by 10 bases and V by 5 bases; bases with no gene match: 8. Germline CDR1 reads SGHTA; CDR2 reads FQGNSA.

The sample consisted of PBMCs or T cells enriched from blood (not recorded which). V is TRBV7-2 and J is TRBJ1-6; 7 positions agree with TRBD1. This receptor was taken from a woman in her forties or fifties who had recovered from COVID-19. CDR3 nucleotide sequence: TGTGCCAGCAGCGCTAGACAGGGAAGCTCACCCCTCCACTTT. It encodes CASSARQGSSPLHF.